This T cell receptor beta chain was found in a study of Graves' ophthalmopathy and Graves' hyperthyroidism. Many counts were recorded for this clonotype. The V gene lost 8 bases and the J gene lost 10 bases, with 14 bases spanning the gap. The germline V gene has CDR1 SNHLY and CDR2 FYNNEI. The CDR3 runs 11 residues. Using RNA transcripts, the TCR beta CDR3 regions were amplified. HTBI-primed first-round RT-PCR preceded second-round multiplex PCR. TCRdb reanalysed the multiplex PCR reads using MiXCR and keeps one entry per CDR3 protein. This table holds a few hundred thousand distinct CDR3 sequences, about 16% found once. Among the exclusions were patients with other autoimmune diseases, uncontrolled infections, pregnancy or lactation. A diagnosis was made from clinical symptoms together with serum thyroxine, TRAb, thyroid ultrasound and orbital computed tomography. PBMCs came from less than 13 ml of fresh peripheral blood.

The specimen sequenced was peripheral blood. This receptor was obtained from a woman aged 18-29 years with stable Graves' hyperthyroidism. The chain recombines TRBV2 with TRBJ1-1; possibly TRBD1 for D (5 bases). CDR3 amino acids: CASGGAGRAFF. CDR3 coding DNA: TGTGCCAGCGGTGGGGCCGGGCGAGCTTTCTTT.